This T cell receptor beta chain was sequenced during a study of blood T cell repertoires in COVID-19. Germline V gene sequence: CDR1 MGHDK, CDR2 SYGVNS. V was cut by 2 bases and J by 5 bases, with 15 bases left in between. The CDR3 runs 15 residues. Clones were sequenced by immunoSEQ multiplex PCR, and TCRdb holds only the in-frame ones, with some missing. Of about 180,000 clones in the sample, over 70% were seen once. The receptor comes from a woman aged 35 to 49 with acute COVID-19. Material: PBMCs or T cells enriched from blood (not recorded which). The chain combines TRBV25-1 with TRBJ2-5, with D perhaps TRBD2 (5 bases). DNA for the CDR3: TGTGCCAGCAGTGAAAATAGGAGGCGAAGGGAGACCCAGTACTTC. This gives the protein CASSENRRRRETQYF.